These 18 T cell receptor beta chains were sequenced from one sample in a study of tumor-infiltrating lymphocytes in primary liver carcinoma. Production of TCR beta cDNA used roughly 500 ng total RNA together with a constant-region primer. Researchers made the TCR beta libraries by running three nested multiplex PCR rounds with slightly modified ARM-PCR. Rounds one and two of PCR, each of approximately 11 cycles, were primed with TRBV1-TRBV30 forward primers and a C-beta reverse primer. TCRdb processed the multiplex PCR reads anew with MiXCR; each CDR3 protein has one entry. There are approximately 76,000 distinct CDR3 sequences in the sample; 70% to 75% occur only once, and about an eighth lies in the top ten. Unsorted bulk tissue, roughly 19-33 mg of it, served as the source for co-extraction of RNA and DNA. Source material: liver tumor tissue from sampling region 4. Sample subset: tumor region T4, right-lateral pole. These receptors originate from a woman aged 55-75 years with primary liver carcinoma and hepatitis B virus infection.

The CDR3 sequence is CADSLGTPEGFYGYTF. The CDR3 DNA sequence: TGTGCCGACAGCCTCGGGACACCCGAGGGGTTCTATGGCTACACCTTC. V gene TRBV11-2 combines with J gene TRBJ1-2, with D possibly being TRBD1 (6 bases). From germline, CDR1 is SGHAT and CDR2 FQNNGV. CDR3 length: 16 residues. Trimming stripped 11 bases from V and 4 bases from J, with 26 bases between.

Of note for this clonotype: The conserved closing phenylalanine or tryptophan is absent in this CDR3, likely reflecting a read error. This rearrangement joins TRBV12-3 or TRBV12-4 to TRBJ2-1; 9 bases map to TRBD1. The CDR3 is 15 amino acids. The ends lost 6 bases at V and 6 bases at J; junction bases unmatched: 9. Written as DNA, the CDR3 is TGTGCCAGCAGCAAGACAGGGGGTAGGAGCAATGAGCAGTTCTCC. It encodes CASSKTGGRSNEQFS.

In its sample, this clonotype was seen once. One end of the junction varies from germline; a read error may be responsible. The gene calls are TRBV28 and TRBJ2-1; 11 bases match TRBD2. The CDR3 runs to 18 residues. CDR1 MDHEN and CDR2 SYDVKM come from the germline V gene. CDR3 loop: CASSFSGRAGLSNNEHFF. The CDR3, as DNA: TGTGCCAGCAGTTTTAGCGGGAGGGCGGGGCTTTCGAACAATGAGCACTTCTTC. Variable domain in full (rest from reference TRBV28 and TRBJ2-1): DVKVTQSSRYLVKRTGEKVFLECVQDMDHENMFWYRQDPGLGLRLIYFSYDVKMKEKGDIPEGYSVSREKKERFSLILESASTNQTSMYLCASSFSGRAGLSNNEHFFGPGTRLTVL.

With respect to this clonotype: This is likely a read error, given that the CDR3 carries no conserved phenylalanine or tryptophan at its end. It is unclear where the CDR3 begins or ends on the DNA, so no DNA is shown, and the CDR3 is as TCRdb lists it. CDR3 residues: CASSYSPARSYEPCL. This chain uses TRBV6-5 with TRBJ2-7. A total of 15 residues make up the CDR3, ends included. Germline-derived CDR1 and CDR2 are MNHEY and SVGAGI.

Details on this clonotype: A junction end diverges from the germline sequence, so it may reflect a read error. The chain is built from TRBV28 and TRBJ1-2, with D perhaps matching TRBD1 (5 bases). This CDR3 comprises 13 residues. Germline V lookup: CDR1 MDHEN, CDR2 SYDVKM. The DNA for the CDR3 is TGTGCCAGTAGTCCCCCGGGGGGTTGGGGCTGCACCTTC. This codes for CASSPPGGWGCTF.

Turning to this clonotype: Mismatch with germline at one junction end may stem from a read error. This chain links TRBV11-2 with TRBJ1-2, with 7 bases lining up with TRBD1. Germline assignment: CDR1 SGHAT and CDR2 FQNNGV. The CDR3 contains 16 residues. CDR3 region: CTSSMTSWTGRYGYTF. The DNA for the CDR3 is TGTACCAGCAGCATGACCTCCTGGACAGGACGCTATGGCTACACATTC.

This clonotype was found once. One junction end does not reproduce the germline sequence, and a read error may be involved. CDR3 in DNA: TGTGCCAGTAGCTTAGTCGGGGAATGCCGGAACACTGAAGCTTTCTTC. It yields the protein CASSLVGECRNTEAFF. The chain is built from TRBV11-3 and TRBJ1-1; D unresolved. The CDR3 is made up of 16 amino acids. Per germline, CDR1 SGHNT and CDR2 YENEEA.

Concerning this clonotype: Because the CDR3 is missing its conserved closing phenylalanine or tryptophan, this is likely a read error. The chain joins TRBV4-2 to TRBJ1-2; D remains ambiguous. The CDR3 consists of 16 residues. The germline V gene has CDR1 LGHNA and CDR2 YNFKEQ. Trimming shortened V by 0 bases and J by 5 bases, and 16 bases separated the two germline ends. Here the CDR3 reads CASSQDPGIVGYGYTP. Here the CDR3 DNA reads TGTGCCAGCAGCCAAGATCCGGGAATCGTAGGGTATGGCTACACCCCC.

This clonotype was counted a few times. The chain carries TRBV28 and TRBJ1-4; no firm D call. The CDR3 consists of 15 residues. Germline lookup yields CDR1 MDHEN and CDR2 SYDVKM. V was clipped by 6 bases and J by 3 bases, with 14 bases between them. CDR3 sequence (DNA): TGTGCCAGCAGACCTACCGGGAGGGCTAATGAAAAACTGTTTTTT. As protein: CASRPTGRANEKLFF.

This clonotype came up many times. The chain recombines TRBV12-5 with TRBJ1-5; D is unclear. The V end was cut by 6 bases, the J end by 0 bases, with 12 bases between. The V gene's germline CDR1 is LGHNT and CDR2 FRNRAP. There are 15 residues in the CDR3. The CDR3 region is CASGSGRISNQPQHF. The CDR3 DNA reads as TGTGCTAGTGGCAGCGGACGGATTAGCAATCAGCCCCAGCATTTT. The full variable domain, rest sourced from reference TRBV12-5 and TRBJ1-5, is DARVTQTPRHKVTEMGQEVTMRCQPILGHNTVFWYRQTMMQGLELLAYFRNRAPLDDSGMPKDRFSAEMPDATLATLKIQPSEPRDSAVYFCASGSGRISNQPQHFGDGTRLSIL.

This clonotype came up many times. V usage is TRBV28 and J usage is TRBJ2-7, with D hard to call. Trimming stripped 7 bases from V and 4 bases from J, with 11 bases between. Germline-derived CDR1 and CDR2 are MDHEN and SYDVKM. There are 12 residues in the CDR3. The CDR3 loop reads CASNPSLYEQYF. In DNA, the CDR3 is TGTGCCAGCAACCCCTCCTTATACGAGCAGTACTTC. Full variable domain (remainder filled in from reference TRBV28 and TRBJ2-7): DVKVTQSSRYLVKRTGEKVFLECVQDMDHENMFWYRQDPGLGLRLIYFSYDVKMKEKGDIPEGYSVSREKKERFSLILESASTNQTSMYLCASNPSLYEQYFGPGTRLTVT.

This clonotype was counted at least ten times. V and J are TRBV7-9 and TRBJ2-1; 9 nucleotides match TRBD2. The J segment lost 6 bases and the V segment lost 4 bases, leaving 7 bases of the junction unmatched. CDR3 length equals 15 residues. In germline, CDR1 is SEHNR, CDR2 FQNEAQ (reference sequence). CDR3 protein: CASSSSGTSPNEQFF. CDR3 nucleotides: TGTGCCAGCAGCTCCTCCGGGACTAGCCCCAATGAGCAGTTCTTC.

In regard to this clonotype: The junction and the germline gene differ at one end; a read error may be behind it. The V and J genes are TRBV6-1 and TRBJ1-5; 7 nucleotides match TRBD1. Germline V gene data show CDR1 as MNHNS and CDR2 as SASEGT. The CDR3 runs 14 residues. CDR3 coding DNA: TGTGCCAGTTTTCCCGAGGGGGCCTATCAGCACCAGCATTTT. Residues: CASFPEGAYQHQHF.

The chain recombines TRBV5-1 with TRBJ1-1; D may be TRBD1 (6 bases). CDR1 is SGHRS and CDR2 is YFSETQ in the germline V gene. The CDR3 length is 13 residues. V was clipped by 0 bases and J by 3 bases, with 6 bases between them. In nucleotides, the CDR3 is TGCGCCAGCAGCTTGGCAGGGGACACTGAAGCTTTCTTT. This codes for CASSLAGDTEAFF.

Details on this clonotype: No conserved phenylalanine or tryptophan ends this CDR3, so it is likely a read error. This sequence joins TRBV11-2 and TRBJ2-1; D may be TRBD1 (5 bases). Trimming took 1 base from V and 9 from J, leaving 13 bases between them. The V gene's germline CDR1 is SGHAT and CDR2 FQNNGV. The CDR3 has 14 amino acids. CDR3 DNA: TGTGCCAGCAGCTTAGCGGTGGGGCCTCTTGAGCAGTTCTAC. It encodes CASSLAVGPLEQFY.

The chain couples TRBV4-1 to TRBJ2-7, with TRBD2 matching 7 bases. The CDR3 spans 14 residues. Germline lookup yields CDR1 MGHRA and CDR2 YSYEKL. V shed 0 bases, J shed 11 bases, and the junction held 10 bases outside the gene matches. This CDR3 reads CASSQEGRDYEEYF. The CDR3 bases are TGCGCCAGCAGCCAAGAAGGTCGGGACTACGAAGAGTACTTC.

On this clonotype: The junction does not match germline at one end; this may be a read error. This chain connects TRBV10-3 to TRBJ2-5; unclear D gene. The germline V gene has CDR1 ENHRY and CDR2 SYGVKD. There are 11 residues in the CDR3. CDR3 DNA sequence: TGTGCCAGCGCTCGTGAGGAGACCCTGTACTTC. Translation: CASAREETLYF.

On this clonotype itself: No conserved phenylalanine or tryptophan is present at the end of the CDR3, so a read error is the likely explanation. J is TRBJ2-4 and V is TRBV6-5; 8 nucleotides align to TRBD1. There are 15 residues in the CDR3. The V gene end was trimmed by 8 bases and the J gene end by 3 bases; junction bases not matched to a gene: 9. Germline V lookup: CDR1 MNHEY, CDR2 SVGAGI. The CDR3 coding sequence is TGTGCCAGCCAAAGGGTGGGACAGGACAAAAACATTCAGTACTTA. Translating it yields CASQRVGQDKNIQYL.